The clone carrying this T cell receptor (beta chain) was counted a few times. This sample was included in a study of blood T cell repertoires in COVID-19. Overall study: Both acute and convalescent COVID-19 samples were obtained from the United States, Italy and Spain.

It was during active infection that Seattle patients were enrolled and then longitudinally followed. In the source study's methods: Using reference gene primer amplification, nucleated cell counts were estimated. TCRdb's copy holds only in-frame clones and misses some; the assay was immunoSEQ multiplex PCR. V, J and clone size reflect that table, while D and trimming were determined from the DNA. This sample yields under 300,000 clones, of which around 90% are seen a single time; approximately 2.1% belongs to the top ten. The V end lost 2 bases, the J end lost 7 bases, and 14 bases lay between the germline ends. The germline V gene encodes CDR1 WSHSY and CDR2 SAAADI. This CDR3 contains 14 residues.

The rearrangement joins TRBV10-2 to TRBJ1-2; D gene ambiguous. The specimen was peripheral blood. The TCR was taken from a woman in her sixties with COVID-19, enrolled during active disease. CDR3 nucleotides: TGCGCCAGCAGTGAGGATTCGGGGTTAAGTGGCTACACCTTC. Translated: CASSEDSGLSGYTF.